This T cell receptor (beta chain) was observed in a study of human T cells and chemical hapten exposure. Study in general: Patch tests applied 0.01% DPC to the upper back and were scored after 6 days.

This clonotype was counted at least ten times. Described time point: patch test 1, 2 weeks after DPC sensitization. As for treatment: therapeutic diphenylcyclopropenone sensitization with weekly scalp DPC. Total RNA came from unfractionated whole blood. TCRdb reanalysed the RACE reads using MiXCR and keeps one entry per CDR3 protein. The sample contains about 360,000 distinct CDR3 sequences, around 5% of which appear only once. Here the sequenced sample was whole blood, taken in connection with sensitization to the hapten diphenylcyclopropenone (DPC). The clonotype was recovered from a woman between 50 and 59 years old with alopecia areata. Some clones in this sample may be carry-over from other donors' samples.

The DNA of the CDR3 is TGTGCCAGCAGCTGGGGGGTAGACCGTGGCGGGGAGCTGTTTTTT. Protein sequence: CASSWGVDRGGELFF. The chain uses TRBV7-2 and TRBJ2-2, with D perhaps TRBD2 (6 bases). V was pared by 4 bases and J by 7 bases, with 16 bases between. Germline V CDR1 and CDR2: SGHTA, FQGNSA. The CDR3 covers 15 residues.